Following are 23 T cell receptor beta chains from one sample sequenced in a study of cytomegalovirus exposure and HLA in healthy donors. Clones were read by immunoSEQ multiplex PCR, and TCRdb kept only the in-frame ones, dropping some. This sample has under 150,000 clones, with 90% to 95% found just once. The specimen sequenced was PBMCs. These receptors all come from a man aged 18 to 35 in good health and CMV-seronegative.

The CDR3 bases are TGTGCCAGCAGTGACTCGAAGAGCGGCAATGAGCAGTTCTTC. It codes for CASSDSKSGNEQFF. The chain has TRBV6-4 and TRBJ2-1; D possibly corresponds to TRBD2 (5 bases). V lost 0 bases and J 6 bases, leaving 9 bases between the germline ends. Germline V CDR1 and CDR2: MRHNA, SNTAGT. There are 14 residues in the CDR3.

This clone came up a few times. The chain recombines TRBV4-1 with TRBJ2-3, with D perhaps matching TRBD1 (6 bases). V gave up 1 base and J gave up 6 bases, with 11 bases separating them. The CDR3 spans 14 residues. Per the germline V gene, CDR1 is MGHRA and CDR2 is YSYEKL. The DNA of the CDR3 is TGCGCCAGCAGCCAAGCAGGGGTCATTGATACGCAGTATTTT. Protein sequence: CASSQAGVIDTQYF.

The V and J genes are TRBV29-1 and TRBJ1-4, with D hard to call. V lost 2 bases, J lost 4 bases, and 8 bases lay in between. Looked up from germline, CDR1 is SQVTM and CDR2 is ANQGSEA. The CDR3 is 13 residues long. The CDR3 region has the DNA TGCAGCGTTGAAAGGCAGGATAATGAAAAACTGTTTTTT. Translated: CSVERQDNEKLFF. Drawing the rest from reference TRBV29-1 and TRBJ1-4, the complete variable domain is SAVISQKPSRDICQRGTSLTIQCQVDSQVTMMFWYRQQPGQSLTLIATANQGSEATYESGFVIDKFPISRPNLTFSTLTVSNMSPEDSSIYLCSVERQDNEKLFFGSGTQLSVL.

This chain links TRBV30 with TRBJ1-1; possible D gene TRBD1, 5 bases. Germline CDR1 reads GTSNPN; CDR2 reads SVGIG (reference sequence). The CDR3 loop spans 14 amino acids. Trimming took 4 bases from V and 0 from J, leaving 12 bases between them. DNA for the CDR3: TGTGCCTGGAAACCGGGGGGTTTGAACACTGAAGCTTTCTTT. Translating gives CAWKPGGLNTEAFF.

In nucleotides, the CDR3 is TGTGCCAGCAGTTCCAGACAGGGGGCTAATTCACCCCTCCACTTT. Its translation: CASSSRQGANSPLHF. The chain couples TRBV27 to TRBJ1-6; 10 bases are shared with TRBD1. Germline loops: CDR1 MNHEY, CDR2 SMNVEV (reference sequence). V lost 4 bases to trimming and J lost 6 bases; unmatched junction nucleotides: 3. The CDR3 loop spans 15 amino acids.

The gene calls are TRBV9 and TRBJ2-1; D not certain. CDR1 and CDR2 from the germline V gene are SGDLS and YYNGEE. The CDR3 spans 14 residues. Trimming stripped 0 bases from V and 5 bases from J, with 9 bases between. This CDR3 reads CASSVGGPDNEQFF. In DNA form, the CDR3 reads TGTGCCAGCAGCGTAGGTGGGCCTGACAATGAGCAGTTCTTC.

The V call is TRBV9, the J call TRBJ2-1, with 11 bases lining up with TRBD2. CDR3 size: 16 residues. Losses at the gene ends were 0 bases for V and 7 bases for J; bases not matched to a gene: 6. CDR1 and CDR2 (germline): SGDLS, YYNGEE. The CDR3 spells CASSVELAGGRNEQFF. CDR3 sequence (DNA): TGTGCCAGCAGCGTAGAATTAGCGGGGGGGCGAAATGAGCAGTTCTTC.

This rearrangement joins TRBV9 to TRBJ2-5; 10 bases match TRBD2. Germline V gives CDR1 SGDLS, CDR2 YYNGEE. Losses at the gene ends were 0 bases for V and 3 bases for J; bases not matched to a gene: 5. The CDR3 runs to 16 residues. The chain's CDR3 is CASSVGQLAGEETQYF. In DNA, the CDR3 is TGTGCCAGCAGCGTAGGACAGCTAGCGGGAGAAGAGACCCAGTACTTC.

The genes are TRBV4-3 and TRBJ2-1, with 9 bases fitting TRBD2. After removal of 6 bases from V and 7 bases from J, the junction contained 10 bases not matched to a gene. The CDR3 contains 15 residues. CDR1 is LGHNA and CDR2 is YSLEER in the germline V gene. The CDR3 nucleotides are TGCGCCAGCAGTCCAGGGAGCGGGAGGATGAATGAGCAGTTCTTC. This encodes CASSPGSGRMNEQFF.

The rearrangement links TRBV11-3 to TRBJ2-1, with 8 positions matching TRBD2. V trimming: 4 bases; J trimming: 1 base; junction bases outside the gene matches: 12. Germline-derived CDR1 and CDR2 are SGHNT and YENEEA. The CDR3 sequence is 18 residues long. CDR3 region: CASSSRKTSAISYNEQFF. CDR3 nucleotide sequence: TGTGCCAGCAGCTCGCGGAAGACTAGCGCAATATCCTACAATGAGCAGTTCTTC.

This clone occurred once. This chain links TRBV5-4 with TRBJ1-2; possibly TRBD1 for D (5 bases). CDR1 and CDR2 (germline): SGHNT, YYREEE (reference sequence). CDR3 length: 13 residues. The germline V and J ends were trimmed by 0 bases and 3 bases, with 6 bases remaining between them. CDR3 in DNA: TGTGCCAGCAGCTTGGCCAGGGACTATGGCTACACCTTC. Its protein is CASSLARDYGYTF. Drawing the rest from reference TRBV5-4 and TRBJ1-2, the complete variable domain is ETGVTQSPTHLIKTRGQQVTLRCSSQSGHNTVSWYQQALGQGPQFIFQYYREEENGRGNFPPRFSGLQFPNYSSELNVNALELDDSALYLCASSLARDYGYTFGSGTRLTVV.

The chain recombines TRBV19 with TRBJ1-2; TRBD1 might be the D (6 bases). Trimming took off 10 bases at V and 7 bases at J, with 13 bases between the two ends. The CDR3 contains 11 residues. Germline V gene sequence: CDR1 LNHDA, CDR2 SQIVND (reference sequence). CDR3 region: CATTGTGGYTF. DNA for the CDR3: TGTGCCACTACAGGGACCGGTGGCTACACCTTC.

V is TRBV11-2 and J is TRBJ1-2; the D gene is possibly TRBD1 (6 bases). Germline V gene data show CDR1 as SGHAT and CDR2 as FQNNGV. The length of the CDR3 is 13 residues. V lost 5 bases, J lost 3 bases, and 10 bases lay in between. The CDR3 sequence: CASSQGFDYGYTF. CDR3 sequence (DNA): TGTGCCAGCAGCCAGGGGTTTGACTATGGCTACACCTTC.

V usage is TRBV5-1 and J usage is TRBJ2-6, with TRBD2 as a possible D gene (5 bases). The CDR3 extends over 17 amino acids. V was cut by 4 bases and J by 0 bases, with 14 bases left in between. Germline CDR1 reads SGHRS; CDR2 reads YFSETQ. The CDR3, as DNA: TGCGCCAGCAGCCGGAGGACGGATAGCTCTGGGGCCAACGTCCTGACTTTC. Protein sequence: CASSRRTDSSGANVLTF.

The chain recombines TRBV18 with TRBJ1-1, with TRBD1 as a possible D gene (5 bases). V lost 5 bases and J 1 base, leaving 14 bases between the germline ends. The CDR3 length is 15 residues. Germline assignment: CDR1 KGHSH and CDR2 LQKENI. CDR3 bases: TGTGCCAGCTCAGCCCTCACAGGCTCGAACACTGAAGCTTTCTTT. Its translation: CASSALTGSNTEAFF.

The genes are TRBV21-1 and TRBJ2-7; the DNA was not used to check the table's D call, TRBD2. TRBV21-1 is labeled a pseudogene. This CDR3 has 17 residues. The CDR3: CASSSTRPREGSYEQYV. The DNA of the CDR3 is TGTGCCAGCAGCTCCACCCGGCCCAGGGAGGGCTCCTACGAGCAGTACGTC.

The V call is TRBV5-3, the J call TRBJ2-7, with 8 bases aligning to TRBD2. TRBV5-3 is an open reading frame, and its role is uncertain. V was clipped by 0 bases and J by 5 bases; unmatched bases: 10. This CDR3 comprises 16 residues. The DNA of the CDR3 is TGTGCCAGAAGCTTGGGTGCTGGCGGGAGGATCGACGAGCAGTACGTC. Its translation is CARSLGAGGRIDEQYV.

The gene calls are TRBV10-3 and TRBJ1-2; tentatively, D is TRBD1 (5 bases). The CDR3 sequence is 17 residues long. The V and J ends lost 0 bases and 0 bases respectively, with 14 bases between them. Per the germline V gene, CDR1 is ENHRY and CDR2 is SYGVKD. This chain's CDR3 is CAISESNSGTANYGYTF. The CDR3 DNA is TGTGCCATCAGTGAGTCAAATTCAGGGACTGCTAACTATGGCTACACCTTC.

This CDR3 reads CASSIGTGGYQPQHF. In DNA, the CDR3 is TGTGCCAGCAGCATCGGGACAGGGGGATATCAGCCCCAGCATTTT. The chain recombines TRBV5-5 with TRBJ1-5; 11 positions agree with TRBD1. This CDR3 is built from 15 residues. Looked up from germline, CDR1 is SGHKS and CDR2 is YYEKEE (reference sequence). V shed 4 bases, J shed 5 bases, and the junction held 5 bases outside the gene matches.

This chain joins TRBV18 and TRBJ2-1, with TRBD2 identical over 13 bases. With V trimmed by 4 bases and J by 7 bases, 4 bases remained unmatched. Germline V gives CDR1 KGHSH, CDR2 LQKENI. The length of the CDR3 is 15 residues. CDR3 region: CASSLGTSGMNEQFF. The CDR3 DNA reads TGTGCCAGCTCACTCGGGACTAGCGGGATGAATGAGCAGTTCTTC.

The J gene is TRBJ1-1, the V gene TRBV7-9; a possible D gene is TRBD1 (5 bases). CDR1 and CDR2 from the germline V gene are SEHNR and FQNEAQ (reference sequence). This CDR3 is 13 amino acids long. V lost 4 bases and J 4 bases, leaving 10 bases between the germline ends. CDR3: CASSYAGPTEAFF. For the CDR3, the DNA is TGTGCCAGCAGCTATGCAGGGCCCACTGAAGCTTTCTTT.

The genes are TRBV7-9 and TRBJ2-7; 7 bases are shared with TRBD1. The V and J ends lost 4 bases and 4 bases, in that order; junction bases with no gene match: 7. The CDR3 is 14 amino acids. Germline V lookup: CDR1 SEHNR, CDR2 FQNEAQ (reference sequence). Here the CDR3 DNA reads TGTGCCAGCAGCTCGACAGGGATAGGATACGAGCAGTACGTC. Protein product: CASSSTGIGYEQYV.

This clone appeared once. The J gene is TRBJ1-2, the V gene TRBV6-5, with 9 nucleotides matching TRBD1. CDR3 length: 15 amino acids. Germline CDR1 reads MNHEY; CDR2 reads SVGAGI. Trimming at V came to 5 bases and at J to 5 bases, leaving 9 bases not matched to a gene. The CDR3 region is CASSTPGQGTYGYTF. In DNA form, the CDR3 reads TGTGCCAGCAGTACCCCGGGACAGGGCACTTATGGCTACACCTTC.